What follows is one TCR beta chain and its context. The data were taken from a study of shared clonotypes between healthy human individuals. Profiled with immunoSEQ multiplex PCR; TCRdb holds only in-frame clones, not every one. Of some 2,100,000 clones in the sample, approximately 94% were seen once. The CDR3 consists of 15 residues. The junction had 11 bases not matched to a gene; V was cut back by 5 bases and J by 8 bases. Germline values: CDR1 MNHNS, CDR2 SASEGT. This sequence was found in a man between 18 and 35 years old in good health. This chain links TRBV6-1 with TRBJ2-1, with TRBD1 identical over 8 bases. The specimen was naive CD4+ T cells sorted from blood. Subset denoted: CD45RA+ positively selected. The CDR3 sequence is CASSPQVAGGYEQFF. CDR3 in DNA: TGTGCCAGCAGTCCACAGGTGGCAGGGGGCTATGAGCAGTTCTTC.